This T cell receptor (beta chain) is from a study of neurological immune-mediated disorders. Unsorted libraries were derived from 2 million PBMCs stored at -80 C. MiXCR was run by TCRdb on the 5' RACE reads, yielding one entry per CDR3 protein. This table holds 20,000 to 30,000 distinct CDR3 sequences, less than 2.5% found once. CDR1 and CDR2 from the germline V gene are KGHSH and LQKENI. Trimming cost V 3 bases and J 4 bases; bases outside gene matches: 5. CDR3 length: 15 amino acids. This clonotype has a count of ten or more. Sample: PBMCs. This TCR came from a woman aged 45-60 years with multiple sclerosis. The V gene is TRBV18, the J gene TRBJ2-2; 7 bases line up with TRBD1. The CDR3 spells CASSPRDRFTGELFF. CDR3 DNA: TGTGCCAGCTCACCTCGGGACAGATTCACCGGGGAGCTGTTTTTT. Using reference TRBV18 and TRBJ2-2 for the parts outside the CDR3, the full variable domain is NAGVMQNPRHLVRRRGQEARLRCSPMKGHSHVYWYRQLPEEGLKFMVYLQKENIIDESGMPKERFSAEFPKEGPSILRIQQVVRGDSAAYFCASSPRDRFTGELFFGEGSRLTVL.